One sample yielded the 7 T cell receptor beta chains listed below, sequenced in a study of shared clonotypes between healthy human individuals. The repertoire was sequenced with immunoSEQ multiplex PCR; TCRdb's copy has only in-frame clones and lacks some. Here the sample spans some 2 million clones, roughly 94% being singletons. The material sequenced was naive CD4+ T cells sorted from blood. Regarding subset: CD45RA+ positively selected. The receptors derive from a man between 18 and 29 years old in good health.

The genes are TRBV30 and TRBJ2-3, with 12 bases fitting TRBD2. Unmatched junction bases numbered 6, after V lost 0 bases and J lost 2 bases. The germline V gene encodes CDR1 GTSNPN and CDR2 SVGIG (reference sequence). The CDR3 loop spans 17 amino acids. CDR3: CAWSVLRTSGTTDTQYF. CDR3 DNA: TGTGCCTGGAGTGTACTCCGGACTAGCGGGACCACAGATACGCAGTATTTT.

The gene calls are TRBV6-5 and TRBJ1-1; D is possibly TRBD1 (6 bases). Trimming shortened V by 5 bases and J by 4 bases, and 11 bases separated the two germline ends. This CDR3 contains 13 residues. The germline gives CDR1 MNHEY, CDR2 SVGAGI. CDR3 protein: CASSRQVSTEAFF. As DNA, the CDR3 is TGTGCCAGCAGTCGACAGGTATCCACTGAAGCTTTCTTT.

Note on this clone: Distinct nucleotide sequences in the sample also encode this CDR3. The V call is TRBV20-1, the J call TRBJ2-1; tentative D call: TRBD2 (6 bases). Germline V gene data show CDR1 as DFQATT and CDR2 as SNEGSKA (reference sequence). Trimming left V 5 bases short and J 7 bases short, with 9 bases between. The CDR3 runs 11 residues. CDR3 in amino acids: CSASDYNEQFF. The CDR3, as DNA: TGCAGTGCTTCGGACTATAATGAGCAGTTCTTC.

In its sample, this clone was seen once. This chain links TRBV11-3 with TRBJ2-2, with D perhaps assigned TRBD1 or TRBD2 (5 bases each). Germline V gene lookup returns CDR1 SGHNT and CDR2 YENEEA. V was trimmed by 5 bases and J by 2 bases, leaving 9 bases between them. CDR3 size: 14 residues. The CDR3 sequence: CASSPGPNTGELFF. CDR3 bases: TGTGCCAGCAGCCCGGGGCCTAACACCGGGGAGCTGTTTTTT. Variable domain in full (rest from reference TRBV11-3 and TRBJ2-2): EAGVVQSPRYKIIEKKQPVAFWCNPISGHNTLYWYLQNLGQGPELLIRYENEEAVDDSQLPKDRFSAERLKGVDSTLKIQPAELGDSAVYLCASSPGPNTGELFFGEGSRLTVL.

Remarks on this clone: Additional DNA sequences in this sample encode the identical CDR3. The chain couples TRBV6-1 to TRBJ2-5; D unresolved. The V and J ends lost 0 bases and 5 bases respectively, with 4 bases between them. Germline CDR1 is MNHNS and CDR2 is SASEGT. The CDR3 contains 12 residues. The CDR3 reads CASSEARETQYF. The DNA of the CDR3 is TGTGCCAGCAGTGAAGCGCGTGAGACCCAGTACTTC.

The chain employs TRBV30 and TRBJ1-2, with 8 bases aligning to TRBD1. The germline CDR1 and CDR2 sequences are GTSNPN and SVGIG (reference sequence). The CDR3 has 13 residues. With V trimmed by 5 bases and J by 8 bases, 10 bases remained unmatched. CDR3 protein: CAWWDRSSLGYTF. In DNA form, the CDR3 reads TGTGCCTGGTGGGACAGGTCTTCCTTGGGCTACACCTTC.

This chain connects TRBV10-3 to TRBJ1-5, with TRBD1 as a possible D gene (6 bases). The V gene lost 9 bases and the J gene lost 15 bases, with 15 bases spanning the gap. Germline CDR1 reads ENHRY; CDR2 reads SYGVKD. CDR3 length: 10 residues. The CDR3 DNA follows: TGTGCCATTGAGGGGGGCGCCGGGCATTTT. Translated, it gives CAIEGGAGHF.